Sequencing of this T cell receptor beta chain was carried out in a study of identical twins. Study-wide results and limits: Out-of-frame alpha sequences shared between twins exhibited an excess of low generation probability.

In germline, CDR1 is SGHRS, CDR2 YFSETQ. The trim removed 4 bases at V and 3 bases at J, leaving 9 bases unmatched. The CDR3 loop spans 15 amino acids. Only a few counts were recorded for this clonotype. Its antigen is still unknown. TCRdb recomputed calls from the 5' RACE reads with MiXCR, one row per CDR3 protein. The sample records hundreds of thousands of distinct CDR3 sequences, less than 10% being singletons. The data also belong to a second study, concerning yellow fever vaccine responses in identical twins.

The sequencing input was PBMCs. The chain uses TRBV5-1 and TRBJ2-7; 8 bases align to TRBD1. The source is a woman between 18 and 29 years old in good health. The CDR3 region has the DNA TGCGCCAGCAGCGCAGACAGGGGATTTAGCTACGAGCAGTACTTC. Amino acid sequence: CASSADRGFSYEQYF.